The clone carrying this TCR beta chain was counted only a few times. Its antigen is unknown. TCRdb processed the reads anew with MiXCR; each CDR3 protein has one entry. The sample shows around 800,000 distinct CDR3 sequences, approximately 29% of them seen only once. This record comes from a study of T cell repertoires in cytomegalovirus infection. Study-level information: It can be stated that public TCR beta signatures indicated CMV infection as well as a matching HLA type. Study results and limitations: HLA-C-restricted CMV-specific TCR beta clonotypes prevailed in the ex vivo response. Cumulative frequency (of public TCR beta family members) identified carriers of CMV plus the relevant HLA.

Looked up from germline, CDR1 is SGHDT and CDR2 is YYEEEE. Unmatched junction bases numbered 5, after V lost 4 bases and J lost 9 bases. The CDR3 is 15 residues long. The source of this sequence is a human donor in good health (CMV status not recorded). Some clones in this sample may be carry-over from other donors' samples. Sequences were derived from cultured CD8+ T cells from PBMCs, sampled from culture after CMV antigen stimulation. The rearrangement links TRBV5-6 to TRBJ1-6; TRBD1 matches 12 bases. CDR3 DNA: TGTGCCAGCAGCCTGGGACAGGGGGCATTTTCACCCCTCCACTTT. Translated: CASSLGQGAFSPLHF.